This T cell receptor (beta chain) originates from a study of T cells of healthy individuals. Germline loops: CDR1 KGHSH, CDR2 LQKENI. After removal of 6 bases from V and 7 bases from J, the junction contained 8 bases not matched to a gene. The CDR3 has 13 amino acids. There are many counts of this clonotype. TCRdb ran MiXCR on the 5' RACE reads and lists one entry per CDR3 protein. The sample has some 100,000 distinct CDR3 sequences; roughly 15% are singletons. The origin of this receptor is a human donor in good health. J is TRBJ2-7 and V is TRBV18; TRBD1 matches 8 bases. The CDR3 nucleotides are TGTGCCAGCTCCTTAGGGACAGGCCTAGAGCAGTACTTC. Amino acids: CASSLGTGLEQYF. Filled out from reference TRBV18 and TRBJ2-7, the complete variable domain reads NAGVMQNPRHLVRRRGQEARLRCSPMKGHSHVYWYRQLPEEGLKFMVYLQKENIIDESGMPKERFSAEFPKEGPSILRIQQVVRGDSAAYFCASSLGTGLEQYFGPGTRLTVT.